Listed below are T cell receptor beta chains from one sample, sequenced in a study of T cell responses to AZD1222 COVID-19 vaccine. TCRdb's table, derived via immunoSEQ multiplex PCR, lists solely in-frame clones and lacks some. Found here are 95,000 to 130,000 clones, roughly 88% of them singletons; the top ten hold about 8.8%. Specimen: peripheral blood, collected on day 0 of AZD1222 vaccination. The receptor source for this set is an adult in good health. CDR3s include the opening cysteine and the closing phenylalanine or tryptophan. Each record gives: V gene, J gene, clone size, D gene, CDR3 protein, CDR3 DNA. The D gene is left open where the match is weak. Some rows mark clone size as missing; the rest say once, few, many or name a class of expanded clone.

v_gene: TRBV30
j_gene: TRBJ1-5
abundance: .
d_gene: TRBD1
CDR3aa: CAWSVGTGLGNQPQHF
CDR3nt: TGTGCCTGGAGTGTAGGGACAGGGTTGGGCAATCAGCCCCAGCATTTT

v_gene: TRBV9
j_gene: TRBJ2-3
abundance: .
d_gene: .
CDR3aa: CASSVDRVIDTQYF
CDR3nt: TGTGCCAGCAGCGTAGACCGCGTCATAGATACGCAGTATTTT

v_gene: TRBV7-6
j_gene: TRBJ2-2
abundance: .
d_gene: TRBD1
CDR3aa: CASSLQGQGFTGELFF
CDR3nt: TGTGCCAGCAGCTTACAGGGACAGGGCTTCACCGGGGAGCTGTTTTTT

v_gene: TRBV7-3
j_gene: TRBJ2-2
abundance: few
d_gene: .
CDR3aa: CASSLTGGSVTGELFF
CDR3nt: TGTGCCAGCAGCTTAACGGGGGGCTCGGTCACCGGGGAGCTGTTTTTT

v_gene: TRBV7-3
j_gene: TRBJ1-5
abundance: .
d_gene: .
CDR3aa: CASSFSPDQPQHF
CDR3nt: TGTGCCAGCAGCTTCTCCCCGGATCAGCCCCAGCATTTT

v_gene: TRBV19
j_gene: TRBJ1-1
abundance: .
d_gene: TRBD1
CDR3aa: CASSPQGANTEAFF
CDR3nt: TGTGCCAGTAGTCCACAGGGGGCGAACACTGAAGCTTTCTTT

v_gene: TRBV19
j_gene: TRBJ1-4
abundance: .
d_gene: .
CDR3aa: CASSKPRFPNEKLFF
CDR3nt: TGTGCCAGTAGTAAGCCTAGGTTTCCTAATGAAAAACTGTTTTTT

v_gene: TRBV2
j_gene: TRBJ2-7
abundance: .
d_gene: TRBD2
CDR3aa: CASNGRVPLYEQYF
CDR3nt: TGTGCCAGCAACGGGAGGGTTCCCCTCTACGAGCAGTACTTC

v_gene: TRBV5-1
j_gene: TRBJ1-2
abundance: .
d_gene: .
CDR3aa: CASSLDRNGYTF
CDR3nt: TGCGCCAGCAGCTTGGACCGTAATGGCTACACCTTC

v_gene: TRBV5-8
j_gene: TRBJ1-4
abundance: .
d_gene: TRBD1
CDR3aa: CASSYRQGINEKLFF
CDR3nt: TGTGCCAGCAGCTACCGACAGGGGATTAATGAAAAACTGTTTTTT